The subject of this entry is one T cell receptor (beta chain). Antigen unknown. Every TCR library used approximately 3,200 ng of total RNA. After re-calling the 5' RACE reads, TCRdb lists one entry per CDR3 protein, DNA absent. The record lists some 150,000 distinct CDR3 sequences, of which the ten most abundant hold 2.4%. These data originate in a study of monozygotic twins with inflammatory bowel disease. Whole-study results and caveats: Any single strong signal or clonotype tied to IBD lacked support. Among IBD patients, TCRbeta diversity (inverse Simpson) was lower than in healthy co-twins.

The CDR3 runs 16 residues. Germline V lookup: CDR1 MNHEY, CDR2 SVGAGI. The rearrangement links TRBV6-5 to TRBJ1-2; TCRdb proposes TRBD1, but this gene call is untestable without DNA. The receptor was derived from a human donor with ulcerative colitis or Crohn's disease, or a healthy co-twin of an affected twin (not recorded which). The sequencing input was blood. CDR3 region: CASSYLVRAGDYGYTF.